Presented here are 9 T cell receptor beta chains from one specimen sequenced in a study of cytomegalovirus exposure and HLA in healthy donors. The PCR had 60 Vbeta and 13 Jbeta primers. Method: immunoSEQ multiplex PCR; TCRdb's copy keeps in-frame clones and lacks some. The sample comprises around 300,000 clones, around 65% of which are singletons, and about 2.2% rests with the top ten. Material: PBMCs. The receptors originated from a female donor in good health and CMV-seronegative.

V usage is TRBV2 and J usage is TRBJ2-2, with 9 nucleotides matching TRBD1. The trim removed 6 bases at V and 5 bases at J, leaving 10 bases unmatched. Germline lookup yields CDR1 SNHLY and CDR2 FYNNEI. This CDR3 spans 16 amino acids. The CDR3 sequence is CASRGQGDRYTGELFF. The CDR3 DNA reads as TGTGCCAGCAGGGGACAGGGCGACCGATATACCGGGGAGCTGTTTTTT.

The rearrangement uses TRBV7-8 and TRBJ1-5; D uncertain. CDR3 size: 19 residues. The germline V and J ends were trimmed by 1 base and 1 base, with 20 bases remaining between them. CDR1 and CDR2 from the germline V gene are SGHVS and FQNEAQ. The CDR3 DNA follows: TGTGCCAGCAGCTTAGGTTCCTTGGGCACGAAAAAAAGCAATCAGCCCCAGCATTTT. As protein: CASSLGSLGTKKSNQPQHF.

The chain has TRBV7-9 and TRBJ2-1, with 8 positions matching TRBD2. Germline lookup yields CDR1 SEHNR and CDR2 FQNEAQ (reference sequence). CDR3 length: 17 amino acids. With 1 base clipped from V and 4 bases from J, the junction kept 9 bases outside the gene matches. In DNA, the CDR3 is TGTGCCAGCAGCTTAGTCGTAGCCGGGAGGGTTTACAATGAGCAGTTCTTC. It yields the protein CASSLVVAGRVYNEQFF.

The chain recombines TRBV6-4 with TRBJ2-1, with 8 bases matching TRBD2. The germline CDR1 and CDR2 sequences are MRHNA and SNTAGT. The CDR3 spans 14 residues. Trimming cost V 0 bases and J 8 bases; bases outside gene matches: 3. The CDR3 nucleotides read TGTGCCAGCAGTGACTCGACGGGAGGGGATGAGCAGTTCTTC. Protein sequence: CASSDSTGGDEQFF.

The chain recombines TRBV28 with TRBJ2-1; 8 positions match TRBD1. There are 15 residues in the CDR3. CDR1 and CDR2 from the germline V gene are MDHEN and SYDVKM. Germline trimming cut 5 bases from V and 5 bases from J; bases unmatched to any gene: 8. CDR3 DNA: TGTGCCAGCAGTCAGGACAGGGCCAGGGACAATGAGCAGTTCTTC. Amino acid sequence: CASSQDRARDNEQFF.

The V call is TRBV25-1, the J call TRBJ2-5; possible D gene TRBD2, 5 bases. The CDR3 consists of 15 residues. The V gene's germline CDR1 is MGHDK and CDR2 SYGVNS. Trimming cost V 1 base and J 2 bases, with 11 bases left between them. The CDR3 region is CASSESGSRQETQYF. Written as DNA, the CDR3 is TGTGCCAGCAGTGAATCTGGGAGCAGACAAGAGACCCAGTACTTC.

This sequence joins TRBV7-6 and TRBJ1-5; D uncertain. This CDR3 region has 15 residues. V was trimmed by 1 base and J by 0 bases, leaving 7 bases between them. Germline CDR1 SGHVS, CDR2 FNYEAQ. CDR3 sequence reads: CASSLGSNSNQPQHF. CDR3 DNA: TGTGCCAGCAGCTTAGGCAGTAATAGCAATCAGCCCCAGCATTTT. The complete variable domain, with remaining parts taken from reference TRBV7-6 and TRBJ1-5, reads GAGVSQSPRYKVTKRGQDVALRCDPISGHVSLYWYRQALGQGPEFLTYFNYEAQQDKSGLPNDRFSAERPEGSISTLTIQRTEQRDSAMYRCASSLGSNSNQPQHFGDGTRLSIL.

The CDR3 is CASSGSGTISYEQYF. For the CDR3, the DNA is TGTGCCAGCAGCGGTAGCGGGACCATTTCCTACGAGCAGTACTTC. This chain joins TRBV7-9 and TRBJ2-7, with 8 nucleotides matching TRBD2. V dropped 5 bases and J dropped 1; count of bases not matched to a gene: 7. CDR1 is SEHNR, CDR2 FQNEAQ, per germline (reference sequence). The CDR3 is made up of 15 amino acids.

The gene calls are TRBV19 and TRBJ2-7, with 9 bases aligning to TRBD2. Germline V CDR1 and CDR2: LNHDA, SQIVND (reference sequence). V lost 3 bases to trimming and J lost 6 bases; unmatched junction nucleotides: 12. CDR3 length: 16 amino acids. The DNA for the CDR3 is TGTGCCAGTAGTATCGTTTTTGGGACTAGCAGGCTCGAGCAGTACTTC. Amino acid sequence: CASSIVFGTSRLEQYF.